The clone carrying this T cell receptor beta chain has just a few counts. The antigen is not known. This sample stems from a study of cytomegalovirus exposure and HLA in healthy donors. It was with 60 Vbeta and 13 Jbeta primers that the PCR ran. Sequenced by immunoSEQ multiplex PCR; TCRdb stores in-frame clones only, minus some. The sample holds roughly 100,000 clones, around 72% seen once. From germline, CDR1 is SNHLY and CDR2 FYNNEI. The CDR3 runs 16 residues. V dropped 7 bases and J dropped 4; count of bases not matched to a gene: 7. The study, taken as a whole, reports: Association of a missense DCLRE1C variant with TCR beta V- and J-gene trimming was reported in a later analysis. A cluster of highly shared sequence variants was likely a sequencing artifact.

The sequence derives from a man between 40 and 49 years old in good health and CMV-seronegative. The chain employs TRBV2 and TRBJ2-2; 12 positions match TRBD2. Source material: PBMCs. The DNA for the CDR3 is TGTGCCAGCAAGGCTAGCGGGGGGGCAGGCACCGGGGAGCTGTTTTTT. The encoded protein is CASKASGGAGTGELFF. The variable domain in full, completed from reference TRBV2 and TRBJ2-2, reads EPEVTQTPSHQVTQMGQEVILRCVPISNHLYFYWYRQILGQKVEFLVSFYNNEISEKSEIFDDQFSVERPDGSNFTLKIRSTKLEDSAMYFCASKASGGAGTGELFFGEGSRLTVL.